This TCR beta chain was captured in a study of breast tumors, draining lymph nodes, adjacent tissues. This clonotype turned up a few times. Breast cancer patients provided tissue from their axillary draining lymph nodes. MiXCR, run by TCRdb on the multiplex PCR reads, gives a single entry per CDR3 protein. The data show approximately 200,000 distinct CDR3 sequences, approximately 30% seen once. CDR1 DFQATT and CDR2 SNEGSKA come from the germline V gene (reference sequence). CDR3 length: 13 amino acids. The V segment lost 6 bases and the J segment 4 bases; nucleotides outside the gene matches: 6. This sequence originates from a female donor with breast cancer. Some clones in this sample may be carry-over from other donors' samples. Sequencing was performed on axillary lymph node tissue. The chain combines TRBV20-1 with TRBJ1-1, with 9 bases identical to TRBD1. The CDR3 is CSAGTGRATEAFF. The DNA for the CDR3 is TGCAGTGCAGGGACAGGGAGGGCCACTGAAGCTTTCTTT.